One TCR beta chain is described in this entry. The table came from immunoSEQ multiplex PCR; TCRdb's copy has only in-frame clones and leaves some out. The sample yields around 30,000 clones, around nine tenths seen once. This sample stems from a study of OX40 agonist ivuxolimab in advanced cancers. Trimming took 1 base from V and 8 from J, leaving 5 bases between them. This CDR3 spans 11 amino acids. Germline lookup yields CDR1 LNHNV and CDR2 YYDKDF (reference sequence). Systemic immunosuppression or autoimmune disease history was grounds to exclude patients. This chain uses TRBV15 with TRBJ2-5; no clear D. This specimen was CD4+ or CD8+ T cells sorted from blood, taken in a trial of the OX40 agonist ivuxolimab. The source is an adult with an advanced solid tumor such as melanoma, head and neck, liver or kidney cancer. CDR3 amino acids: CATSRGETQYF. The CDR3 DNA is TGTGCCACCAGCAGAGGCGAAACCCAGTACTTC. Together with reference TRBV15 and TRBJ2-5, the CDR3 gives the full variable domain: DAMVIQNPRYQVTQFGKPVTLSCSQTLNHNVMYWYQQKSSQAPKLLFHYYDKDFNNEADTPDNFQSRRPNTSFCFLDIRSPGLGDTAMYLCATSRGETQYFGPGTRLLVL.